These T cell receptor beta chains were read from a single sample in a study of T cell repertoires in cytomegalovirus infection. TCRdb reprocessed the reads with MiXCR, giving one entry per CDR3 protein. This table has some 480,000 distinct CDR3 sequences, roughly a third appearing once. No antigen has been assigned to these receptors. This specimen was cultured PBMCs, taken from culture after CMV antigen stimulation. Receptors originate from a human donor in good health (CMV status not recorded). Some clones in this sample may be carry-over from other donors' samples. Both conserved end residues are part of each CDR3. D genes are given only for firm matches. The size field is filled for only some rows; it gives once, few, many or a size class.

d_gene: NA; j_gene: TRBJ2-7; abundance: many; v_gene: TRBV7-6; CDR3aa: CASSLGSSGEQYF; CDR3nt: TGTGCCAGCAGCTTAGGATCCTCGGGGGAGCAGTACTTC
d_gene: NA; j_gene: TRBJ2-1; abundance: NA; v_gene: TRBV12-3/TRBV12-4; CDR3aa: CASSLGTIYNEQFF; CDR3nt: TGTGCCAGCAGTTTAGGGACAATCTACAATGAGCAGTTCTTC
d_gene: TRBD1; j_gene: TRBJ1-1; abundance: few; v_gene: TRBV6-1; CDR3aa: CASSGPGTAFTEAFF; CDR3nt: TGTGCCAGCAGTGGCCCCGGGACAGCCTTCACTGAAGCTTTCTTT
d_gene: TRBD1; j_gene: TRBJ2-2; abundance: NA; v_gene: TRBV5-1; CDR3aa: CASQTQGAITGELFF; CDR3nt: TGCGCCAGCCAAACCCAGGGGGCGATCACCGGGGAGCTGTTTTTT
d_gene: NA; j_gene: TRBJ2-3; abundance: many; v_gene: TRBV12-3/TRBV12-4; CDR3aa: CASSLSQVTDTQYF; CDR3nt: TGTGCCAGCAGTTTATCACAGGTCACAGATACGCAGTATTTT
d_gene: TRBD1; j_gene: TRBJ2-6; abundance: NA; v_gene: TRBV12-3/TRBV12-4; CDR3aa: CASSTLSGTGFFSGANVLTF; CDR3nt: TGTGCCAGCAGTACACTGTCCGGGACAGGGTTTTTCTCTGGGGCCAACGTCCTGACTTTC
d_gene: TRBD2; j_gene: TRBJ2-5; abundance: many; v_gene: TRBV7-2; CDR3aa: CASSLGESGIVPWETQYF; CDR3nt: TGTGCCAGCAGCTTAGGAGAGAGCGGGATCGTTCCGTGGGAGACCCAGTACTTC
d_gene: TRBD1; j_gene: TRBJ2-3; abundance: few; v_gene: TRBV11-3; CDR3aa: CASGRGGQGVDTQYF; CDR3nt: TGTGCCAGCGGAAGAGGCGGTCAGGGGGTAGATACGCAGTATTTT
d_gene: TRBD1; j_gene: TRBJ2-6; abundance: NA; v_gene: TRBV20-1; CDR3aa: CSARDKGIPGQGFSGANVLTF; CDR3nt: TGCAGTGCTAGAGATAAAGGAATTCCGGGACAGGGATTCTCTGGGGCCAACGTCCTGACTTTC
d_gene: TRBD2; j_gene: TRBJ2-5; abundance: NA; v_gene: TRBV14; CDR3aa: CASSPLGGIGQETQYF; CDR3nt: TGTGCCAGCAGCCCCCTGGGGGGGATCGGCCAAGAGACCCAGTACTTC
d_gene: TRBD1; j_gene: TRBJ2-1; abundance: NA; v_gene: TRBV7-6; CDR3aa: CASSPPGTGVYNEQFF; CDR3nt: TGTGCCAGCAGCCCCCCCGGGACAGGGGTCTACAATGAGCAGTTCTTC
d_gene: TRBD2; j_gene: TRBJ2-1; abundance: few; v_gene: TRBV27; CDR3aa: CASSPEGLAGNNEQFF; CDR3nt: TGTGCCAGCAGCCCTGAGGGACTAGCGGGAAACAATGAGCAGTTCTTC
d_gene: NA; j_gene: TRBJ2-1; abundance: NA; v_gene: TRBV19; CDR3aa: CASNLPKGEQFF; CDR3nt: TGTGCCAGTAACCTTCCAAAGGGCGAGCAGTTCTTC
d_gene: TRBD1; j_gene: TRBJ2-7; abundance: NA; v_gene: TRBV7-9; CDR3aa: CASSITGTEPYEQYF; CDR3nt: TGTGCCAGCAGCATAACCGGGACAGAGCCATACGAGCAGTACTTC
d_gene: TRBD2; j_gene: TRBJ2-7; abundance: NA; v_gene: TRBV28; CDR3aa: CATDSGSPYEQYF; CDR3nt: TGTGCCACCGACAGCGGGAGCCCCTACGAGCAGTACTTC
d_gene: TRBD1; j_gene: TRBJ2-7; abundance: NA; v_gene: TRBV4-1; CDR3aa: CASSQGPTQGARDEQYF; CDR3nt: TGCGCCAGCAGCCAAGGACCTACACAGGGGGCTAGGGACGAGCAGTACTTC
d_gene: TRBD2; j_gene: TRBJ2-5; abundance: few; v_gene: TRBV5-1; CDR3aa: CASSPGLAGGPVSQTQYF; CDR3nt: TGCGCCAGCAGCCCGGGACTAGCGGGAGGGCCCGTCTCGCAGACCCAGTACTTC
d_gene: NA; j_gene: TRBJ1-1; abundance: NA; v_gene: TRBV7-4; CDR3aa: CASSLAGGSSWKAFF; CDR3nt: TGTGCCAGCAGCTTAGCGGGGGGGAGTAGCTGGAAAGCTTTCTTT
d_gene: TRBD2; j_gene: TRBJ2-1; abundance: NA; v_gene: TRBV6-1; CDR3aa: CASSERWGGGEEQFF; CDR3nt: TGTGCCAGCAGTGAAAGGTGGGGGGGTGGCGAAGAGCAGTTCTTC
d_gene: NA; j_gene: TRBJ2-1; abundance: once; v_gene: TRBV11-2; CDR3aa: CASSLGQGTYNEQFF; CDR3nt: TGTGCCAGCAGCTTAGGCCAGGGGACCTACAATGAGCAGTTCTTC
d_gene: NA; j_gene: TRBJ1-4; abundance: few; v_gene: TRBV24-1; CDR3aa: CATSDPLRGGKLFF; CDR3nt: TGTGCCACCAGTGATCCCTTGAGGGGAGGAAAACTGTTTTTT
d_gene: NA; j_gene: TRBJ2-1; abundance: NA; v_gene: TRBV9; CDR3aa: CASSVDEGSSYNEQFF; CDR3nt: TGTGCCAGCAGCGTAGACGAGGGCAGCTCCTACAATGAGCAGTTCTTC
d_gene: NA; j_gene: TRBJ2-3; abundance: few; v_gene: TRBV7-8; CDR3aa: CASSPLPQRTDTQYF; CDR3nt: TGTGCCAGCAGCCCACTGCCCCAACGCACAGATACGCAGTATTTT
d_gene: NA; j_gene: TRBJ2-7; abundance: NA; v_gene: TRBV6-2/TRBV6-3; CDR3aa: CASSYSNPQEQYF; CDR3nt: TGTGCCAGCAGTTACTCAAACCCTCAGGAGCAGTACTTC
d_gene: TRBD1; j_gene: TRBJ2-7; abundance: NA; v_gene: TRBV7-2; CDR3aa: CASSLGSGTGYEQYF; CDR3nt: TGTGCCAGCAGCTTAGGGTCCGGGACAGGGTACGAGCAGTACTTC
d_gene: NA; j_gene: TRBJ2-1; abundance: NA; v_gene: TRBV7-9; CDR3aa: CASSLVVRGNEQFF; CDR3nt: TGTGCCAGCAGCTTAGTCGTAAGGGGAAATGAGCAGTTCTTC
d_gene: NA; j_gene: TRBJ2-5; abundance: few; v_gene: TRBV11-2; CDR3aa: CASSINTGSQETQYF; CDR3nt: TGTGCCAGCAGCATAAACACAGGGAGTCAAGAGACCCAGTACTTC
d_gene: TRBD2; j_gene: TRBJ2-6; abundance: few; v_gene: TRBV5-4; CDR3aa: CASSSLGGGTGANVLTF; CDR3nt: TGTGCCAGCAGCTCCCTTGGGGGAGGGACTGGGGCCAACGTCCTGACTTTC
d_gene: TRBD1; j_gene: TRBJ1-2; abundance: few; v_gene: TRBV7-9; CDR3aa: CASSANRGDGYTF; CDR3nt: TGTGCCAGCAGCGCCAACAGGGGGGATGGCTACACCTTC
d_gene: NA; j_gene: TRBJ2-5; abundance: NA; v_gene: TRBV2; CDR3aa: CASSVGPLGTQYF; CDR3nt: TGTGCCAGCAGTGTTGGTCCTTTGGGGACCCAGTACTTC
d_gene: NA; j_gene: TRBJ2-3; abundance: NA; v_gene: TRBV27; CDR3aa: CASQQGPTDTQYF; CDR3nt: TGTGCCAGCCAACAGGGCCCCACAGATACGCAGTATTTT
d_gene: TRBD2; j_gene: TRBJ2-1; abundance: NA; v_gene: TRBV4-3; CDR3aa: CASSQGLPSGSIYNEQFF; CDR3nt: TGCGCCAGCAGCCAAGGCCTCCCTAGCGGGTCGATTTACAATGAGCAGTTCTTC
d_gene: NA; j_gene: TRBJ1-2; abundance: NA; v_gene: TRBV5-1; CDR3aa: CASSDKTGPPGPEYGYTF; CDR3nt: TGCGCCAGCAGCGATAAAACGGGACCGCCCGGACCAGAGTATGGCTACACCTTC
d_gene: NA; j_gene: TRBJ2-7; abundance: many; v_gene: TRBV11-2; CDR3aa: CASTLDPGADEQYF; CDR3nt: TGTGCCAGCACCCTAGACCCGGGGGCCGACGAGCAGTACTTC
d_gene: NA; j_gene: TRBJ2-1; abundance: NA; v_gene: TRBV24-1; CDR3aa: CATSDLQVGGTYNEQFF; CDR3nt: TGTGCCACCAGTGATTTGCAGGTGGGAGGAACCTACAATGAGCAGTTCTTC
d_gene: NA; j_gene: TRBJ1-3; abundance: NA; v_gene: TRBV6-8; CDR3aa: CASSYSDGSGNTIYF; CDR3nt: TGTGCCAGCAGTTACTCCGACGGCTCTGGAAACACCATATATTTT
d_gene: TRBD2; j_gene: TRBJ2-5; abundance: NA; v_gene: TRBV6-5; CDR3aa: CASSQTHSGRETQYF; CDR3nt: TGTGCCAGCAGCCAAACTCATAGCGGGAGGGAGACCCAGTACTTC
d_gene: TRBD2; j_gene: TRBJ2-1; abundance: NA; v_gene: TRBV5-1; CDR3aa: CASSLARLAGDSEQFF; CDR3nt: TGCGCCAGCAGCTTGGCCCGACTAGCGGGAGATAGTGAGCAGTTCTTC